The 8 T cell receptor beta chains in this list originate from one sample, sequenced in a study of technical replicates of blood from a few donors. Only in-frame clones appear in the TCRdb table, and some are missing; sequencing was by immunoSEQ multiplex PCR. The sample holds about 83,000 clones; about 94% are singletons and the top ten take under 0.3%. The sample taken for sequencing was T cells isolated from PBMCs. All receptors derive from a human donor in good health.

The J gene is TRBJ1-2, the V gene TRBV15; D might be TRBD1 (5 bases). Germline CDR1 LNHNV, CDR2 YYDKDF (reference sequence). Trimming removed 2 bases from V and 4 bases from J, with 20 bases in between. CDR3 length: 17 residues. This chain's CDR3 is CATSRPNARVVSYGYTF. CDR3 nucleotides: TGTGCCACCAGCAGACCGAACGCCAGGGTGGTCTCCTATGGCTACACCTTC. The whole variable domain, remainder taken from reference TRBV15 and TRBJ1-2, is DAMVIQNPRYQVTQFGKPVTLSCSQTLNHNVMYWYQQKSSQAPKLLFHYYDKDFNNEADTPDNFQSRRPNTSFCFLDIRSPGLGDTAMYLCATSRPNARVVSYGYTFGSGTRLTVV.

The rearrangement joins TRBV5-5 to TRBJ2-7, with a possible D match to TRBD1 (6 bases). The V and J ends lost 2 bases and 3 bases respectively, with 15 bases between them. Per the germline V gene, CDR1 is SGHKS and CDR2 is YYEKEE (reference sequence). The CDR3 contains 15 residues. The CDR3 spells CASSFEQGRDYEQYF. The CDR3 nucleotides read TGTGCCAGCAGCTTCGAACAGGGTAGAGACTACGAGCAGTACTTC.

The DNA for the CDR3 is TGTGCCAGTAGTAGGACAGGGGGAGATACGCAGTATTTT. This codes for CASSRTGGDTQYF. The gene calls are TRBV19 and TRBJ2-3, with TRBD1 matching 10 bases. This CDR3 comprises 13 residues. J was trimmed by 5 bases and V by 4 bases; bases with no gene match: 0. Germline V gene lookup returns CDR1 LNHDA and CDR2 SQIVND (reference sequence).

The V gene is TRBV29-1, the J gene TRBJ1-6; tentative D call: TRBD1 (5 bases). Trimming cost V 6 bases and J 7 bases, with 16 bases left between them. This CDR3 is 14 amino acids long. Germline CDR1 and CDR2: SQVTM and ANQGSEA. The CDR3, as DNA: TGCAGCGTAAGGAGCGGGACTGAGAATTCACCCCTCCACTTT. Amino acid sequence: CSVRSGTENSPLHF.

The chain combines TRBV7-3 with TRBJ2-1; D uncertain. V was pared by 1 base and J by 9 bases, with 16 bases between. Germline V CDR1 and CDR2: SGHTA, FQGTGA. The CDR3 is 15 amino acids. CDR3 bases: TGTGCCAGCAGCTTAAGTCCAGACTTCGGCGGTGAGCAGTTCTTC. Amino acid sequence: CASSLSPDFGGEQFF. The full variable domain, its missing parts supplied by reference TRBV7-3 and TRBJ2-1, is GAGVSQTPSNKVTEKGKYVELRCDPISGHTALYWYRQSLGQGPEFLIYFQGTGAADDSGLPNDRFFAVRPEGSVSTLKIQRTERGDSAVYLCASSLSPDFGGEQFFGPGTRLTVL.

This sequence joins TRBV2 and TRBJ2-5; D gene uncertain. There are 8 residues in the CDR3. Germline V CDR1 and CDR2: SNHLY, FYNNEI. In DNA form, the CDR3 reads TGTACGAGTAAGACCCAGTACTTC. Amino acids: CTSKTQYF.

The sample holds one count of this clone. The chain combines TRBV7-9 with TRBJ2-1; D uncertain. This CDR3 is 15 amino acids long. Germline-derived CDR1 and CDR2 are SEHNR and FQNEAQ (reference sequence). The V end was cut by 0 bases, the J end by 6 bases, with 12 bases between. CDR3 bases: TGTGCCAGCAGCTTAGCGGGCGTACTGATCAATGAGCAGTTCTTC. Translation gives CASSLAGVLINEQFF.

CDR3 amino acids: CASSLGWTTYEQYF. CDR3 nucleotides: TGTGCCAGCAGTTTAGGATGGACAACCTACGAGCAGTACTTC. The chain has TRBV27 and TRBJ2-7; TRBD1 is a possible D gene (5 bases). Germline CDR1 MNHEY, CDR2 SMNVEV (reference sequence). Trimming took 2 bases from V and 2 from J, leaving 10 bases between them. The CDR3 has 14 amino acids.